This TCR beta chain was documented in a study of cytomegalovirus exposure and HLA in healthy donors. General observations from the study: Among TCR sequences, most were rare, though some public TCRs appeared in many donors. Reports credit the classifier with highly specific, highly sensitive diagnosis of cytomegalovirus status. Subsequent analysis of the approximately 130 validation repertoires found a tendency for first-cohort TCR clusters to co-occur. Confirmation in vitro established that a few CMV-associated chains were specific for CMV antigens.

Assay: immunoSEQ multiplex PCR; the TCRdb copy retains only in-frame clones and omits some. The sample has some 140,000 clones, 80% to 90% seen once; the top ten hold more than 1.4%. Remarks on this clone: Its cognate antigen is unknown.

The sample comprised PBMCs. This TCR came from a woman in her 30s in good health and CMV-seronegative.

The CDR3 loop reads CASSLRGQSYEQYF. CDR3 nucleotide sequence: TGTGCCAGCAGTTTAAGAGGACAGAGCTACGAGCAGTACTTC. V gene TRBV28 combines with J gene TRBJ2-7; D possibly corresponds to TRBD1 (6 bases). The CDR3 is 14 residues long. CDR1 and CDR2 (germline): MDHEN, SYDVKM. Trimming removed 2 bases from V and 3 bases from J, with 11 bases in between.